Following are 29 T cell receptor beta chains from one sample sequenced in a study of blood T cell repertoires in COVID-19. Profiling relied on immunoSEQ multiplex PCR, and the TCRdb table lists in-frame clones only, not all of them. Of roughly 160,000 clones listed, 70% to 90% were seen once; the top ten hold approximately 8%. Sample: peripheral blood. Source of these receptors: a man aged 55 to 69 with acute or convalescent COVID-19.

The chain joins TRBV3-1 (or the pseudogene TRBV3-2) to TRBJ2-3; 15 bases agree with TRBD2. The germline V gene encodes CDR1 LGHDT and CDR2 YNNKEL (reference sequence). V dropped 4 bases and J dropped 1; count of bases not matched to a gene: 12. The length of the CDR3 is 20 residues. The CDR3 is CASSRRMGTSGRWGTDTQYF. Written as DNA, the CDR3 is TGTGCCAGCAGCCGGAGGATGGGGACTAGCGGGAGGTGGGGCACAGATACGCAGTATTTT.

The chain joins TRBV13 to TRBJ1-1, with 9 bases fitting TRBD1. V trimming: 5 bases; J trimming: 3 bases; junction bases outside the gene matches: 7. The CDR3 is made up of 15 amino acids. In germline, CDR1 is PRHDT, CDR2 FYEKMQ (reference sequence). CDR3 nucleotides: TGTGCCAGCAGCCGAGACCGGGACAGGGACACTGAAGCTTTCTTT. Encoded protein: CASSRDRDRDTEAFF. Full variable domain (remainder filled in from reference TRBV13 and TRBJ1-1): AAGVIQSPRHLIKEKRETATLKCYPIPRHDTVYWYQQGPGQDPQFLISFYEKMQSDKGSIPDRFSAQQFSDYHSELNMSSLELGDSALYFCASSRDRDRDTEAFFGQGTRLTVV.

V usage is TRBV6-5 and J usage is TRBJ1-5, with D possibly matching TRBD1 (6 bases). Trimming took off 2 bases at V and 2 bases at J, with 10 bases between the two ends. Per the germline V gene, CDR1 is MNHEY and CDR2 is SVGAGI. This CDR3 is built from 15 residues. The CDR3, as DNA: TGTGCCAGCAGTTACGAGGGGGTGGGCAATCAGCCCCAGCATTTT. The encoded protein is CASSYEGVGNQPQHF.

This chain links TRBV30 with TRBJ2-7, with TRBD1 identical over 8 bases. Germline CDR1 is GTSNPN and CDR2 is SVGIG (reference sequence). V lost 1 base and J lost 3; bases outside the gene matches: 5. This CDR3 is built from 14 residues. CDR3 sequence reads: CAWSAQGAVYEQYF. CDR3 bases: TGTGCCTGGAGTGCTCAGGGGGCGGTCTACGAGCAGTACTTC.

The chain recombines TRBV2 with TRBJ2-3; possible D gene TRBD2, 6 bases. The CDR3 loop spans 14 amino acids. Germline V gives CDR1 SNHLY, CDR2 FYNNEI. Trimming removed 4 bases from V and 0 bases from J, with 8 bases in between. The CDR3 here is CASSVSGSTDTQYF. The CDR3, as DNA: TGTGCCAGCAGTGTTAGCGGAAGCACAGATACGCAGTATTTT.

The chain employs TRBV15 and TRBJ1-2, with a weak D call TRBD1 (5 bases). This CDR3 is built from 14 residues. The germline V gene encodes CDR1 LNHNV and CDR2 YYDKDF (reference sequence). Between the trimmed V and J ends, which lost 1 base and 7 bases, there was a span of 13 bases. CDR3 DNA sequence: TGTGCCACCAGCAGAGGGGGCAGGGTTGGTGGCTACACCTTC. This codes for CATSRGGRVGGYTF. The full variable domain, rest sourced from reference TRBV15 and TRBJ1-2, is DAMVIQNPRYQVTQFGKPVTLSCSQTLNHNVMYWYQQKSSQAPKLLFHYYDKDFNNEADTPDNFQSRRPNTSFCFLDIRSPGLGDTAMYLCATSRGGRVGGYTFGSGTRLTVV.

The CDR3 is CASSPKFGSGNTGELFF. The CDR3 nucleotides read TGTGCCAGCTCACCAAAATTTGGTAGCGGCAACACCGGGGAGCTGTTTTTT. The chain carries TRBV18 and TRBJ2-2; D perhaps matches TRBD2 (6 bases). CDR1 is KGHSH, CDR2 LQKENI, per germline. The ends were cut back, 2 bases at V and 2 bases at J, with 15 bases in the middle. CDR3 length: 17 amino acids. The full variable domain, in which reference TRBV18 and TRBJ2-2 provide the parts outside the CDR3, is NAGVMQNPRHLVRRRGQEARLRCSPMKGHSHVYWYRQLPEEGLKFMVYLQKENIIDESGMPKERFSAEFPKEGPSILRIQQVVRGDSAAYFCASSPKFGSGNTGELFFGEGSRLTVL.

The chain employs TRBV19 and TRBJ1-5, with a tentative D call TRBD1 (5 bases). CDR1 LNHDA and CDR2 SQIVND come from the germline V gene (reference sequence). Trimming removed 3 bases at V and 0 bases at J, with 9 bases between. There are 15 residues in the CDR3. The CDR3 nucleotides are TGTGCCAGTAGTATCCGACAGAATAGCAATCAGCCCCAGCATTTT. Translation gives CASSIRQNSNQPQHF.

The V and J genes are TRBV9 and TRBJ2-2, with 9 bases that match TRBD1. Trimming removed 4 bases from V and 5 bases from J; junction bases left unmatched: 12. The CDR3 sequence is 17 residues long. Germline CDR1 and CDR2: SGDLS and YYNGEE. This CDR3 is CASSTPRRTGATGELFF. The CDR3 bases are TGTGCCAGCAGCACCCCAAGAAGGACAGGGGCGACCGGGGAGCTGTTTTTT.

CDR3 DNA: TGCGCCAGCAGCTTGAACAGACCGGAGACCCAGTACTTC. It is translated as CASSLNRPETQYF. V gene TRBV5-1 combines with J gene TRBJ2-5, with D unclear. Per the germline V gene, CDR1 is SGHRS and CDR2 is YFSETQ. The CDR3 has 13 amino acids. Trimming stripped 1 base from V and 5 bases from J, with 9 bases between.

This CDR3 is CASSLAGRVPDYEQYF. CDR3 DNA sequence: TGTGCCAGCAGCTTAGCCGGCCGGGTTCCCGACTACGAGCAGTACTTC. The chain carries TRBV7-2 and TRBJ2-7; D uncertain. The germline V gene has CDR1 SGHTA and CDR2 FQGNSA. The CDR3 consists of 16 residues. V was trimmed by 0 bases and J by 3 bases, leaving 15 bases between them.

The CDR3 DNA follows: TGTGCCACCAGCAGAATGGGGGGAGGGGAGCTGTTTTTT. Its protein is CATSRMGGGELFF. This chain uses TRBV15 with TRBJ2-2, with a tentative D call TRBD2 (6 bases). V was shortened by 2 bases and J by 8 bases, with 9 bases between the two germline ends. Germline assignment: CDR1 LNHNV and CDR2 YYDKDF (reference sequence). The CDR3 covers 13 residues.

This chain uses TRBV4-2 with TRBJ2-3; the match to TRBD2 covers 12 bases. Germline trimming cut 3 bases from V and 0 bases from J; bases unmatched to any gene: 7. Looked up from germline, CDR1 is LGHNA and CDR2 is YNFKEQ. The CDR3 length is 18 residues. In nucleotides, the CDR3 is TGTGCCAGCAGCCATCCCCCCGGGACTAGCGGGAGCACAGATACGCAGTATTTT. It encodes CASSHPPGTSGSTDTQYF.

This clone was seen a single time. The chain uses TRBV4-2 and TRBJ1-4; 8 nucleotides agree with TRBD1. The CDR3 spans 14 residues. With 4 bases clipped from V and 5 bases from J, the junction kept 3 bases outside the gene matches. Per the germline V gene, CDR1 is LGHNA and CDR2 is YNFKEQ. CDR3 nucleotides: TGTGCCAGCAGCCCCCGGGACAGGAATGAAAAACTGTTTTTT. Protein product: CASSPRDRNEKLFF.

The chain carries TRBV10-3 and TRBJ1-1; maybe TRBD1 (6 bases). This CDR3 comprises 14 residues. The V gene lost 4 bases and the J gene lost 1 base, with 10 bases spanning the gap. Germline CDR1 ENHRY, CDR2 SYGVKD. Written as DNA, the CDR3 is TGTGCCATCAGTGGAGGCAGGGGGAACACTGAAGCTTTCTTT. It codes for CAISGGRGNTEAFF.

This sequence joins TRBV18 and TRBJ2-7; maybe TRBD1 (6 bases). Looked up from germline, CDR1 is KGHSH and CDR2 is LQKENI. Trimming shortened V by 3 bases and J by 1 base, and 10 bases separated the two germline ends. This CDR3 is 14 amino acids long. The CDR3 is CASSPGTPSYEQYF. The DNA for the CDR3 is TGTGCCAGCTCACCGGGGACACCGTCCTACGAGCAGTACTTC.

The chain recombines TRBV18 with TRBJ1-3; D uncertain. Trimming shortened V by 7 bases and J by 0 bases, and 7 bases separated the two germline ends. The V gene's germline CDR1 is KGHSH and CDR2 LQKENI. The CDR3 contains 13 residues. DNA for the CDR3: TGTGCCAGCTTGGTCAGCTCTGGAAACACCATATATTTT. Translated, it gives CASLVSSGNTIYF.

On this clone itself: The same CDR3 also results from other DNA sequences found in this sample. The chain combines TRBV29-1 with TRBJ2-3, with D unclear. In germline, CDR1 is SQVTM, CDR2 ANQGSEA. This CDR3 region has 12 residues. V was trimmed by 3 bases and J by 1 base, leaving 5 bases between them. The CDR3 here is CSVDTGTDTQYF. CDR3 in DNA: TGCAGCGTTGATACGGGCACAGATACGCAGTATTTT.

This chain uses TRBV6-5 with TRBJ1-4, with 10 bases that match TRBD1. Germline lookup yields CDR1 MNHEY and CDR2 SVGAGI. Trimming removed 7 bases from V and 6 bases from J; junction bases left unmatched: 5. The CDR3 consists of 14 residues. CDR3 protein: CASNPTGGYEKLFF. In DNA, the CDR3 is TGTGCCAGCAACCCGACAGGGGGCTATGAAAAACTGTTTTTT.

The chain has TRBV7-9 and TRBJ2-2; 13 positions agree with TRBD2. This CDR3 comprises 16 residues. The V and J ends lost 5 bases and 3 bases, in that order; junction bases with no gene match: 3. Germline V CDR1 and CDR2: SEHNR, FQNEAQ (reference sequence). CDR3 nucleotides: TGTGCCAGCAGCAAGGGACTAGCGGGATACACCGGGGAGCTGTTTTTT. Protein: CASSKGLAGYTGELFF.

Only one count was recorded for this clone. The same CDR3 arises from other DNA sequences in this sample as well. This sequence joins TRBV2 and TRBJ2-5; 7 bases are shared with TRBD2. Germline assignment: CDR1 SNHLY and CDR2 FYNNEI. After removal of 4 bases from V and 5 bases from J, the junction contained 4 bases not matched to a gene. The CDR3 covers 13 residues. CDR3 nucleotides: TGTGCCAGCAGTGGGCAGGGAGGGGAGACCCAGTACTTC. This encodes CASSGQGGETQYF. The whole variable domain, remainder taken from reference TRBV2 and TRBJ2-5, is EPEVTQTPSHQVTQMGQEVILRCVPISNHLYFYWYRQILGQKVEFLVSFYNNEISEKSEIFDDQFSVERPDGSNFTLKIRSTKLEDSAMYFCASSGQGGETQYFGPGTRLLVL.

The chain recombines TRBV10-3 with TRBJ1-2, with D possibly matching TRBD1 (6 bases). Trimming took off 9 bases at V and 4 bases at J, with 24 bases between the two ends. The CDR3 spans 16 residues. CDR1 ENHRY and CDR2 SYGVKD come from the germline V gene. CDR3 nucleotides: TGTGCCATTTCCCCCGCAGGGGTAACAACCCCCTATGGCTACACCTTC. This gives the protein CAISPAGVTTPYGYTF.

The V gene is TRBV23-1, the J gene TRBJ1-6; D is undetermined. TRBV23-1 is designated an ORF whose function remains uncertain. Trimming removed 2 bases from V and 12 bases from J, with 5 bases in between. The CDR3 sequence is 11 residues long. This chain's CDR3 is CASSQREPLHF. CDR3 nucleotide sequence: TGCGCCAGCAGTCAACGGGAACCCCTCCACTTT.

The gene calls are TRBV7-2 and TRBJ1-5; D gene unclear. The CDR3 loop spans 15 amino acids. Germline V gene data show CDR1 as SGHTA and CDR2 as FQGNSA. Trimming took off 2 bases at V and 3 bases at J, with 11 bases between the two ends. This chain's CDR3 is CASSLLGGYNQPQHF. In DNA form, the CDR3 reads TGTGCCAGCAGCTTATTAGGAGGGTACAATCAGCCCCAGCATTTT.

As regards this clone: Other nucleotide sequences in the sample specify the same CDR3. CDR3 region: CASSLSGSSYNEQFF. The CDR3 DNA sequence: TGTGCCAGCAGTTTGAGCGGCAGCTCCTACAATGAGCAGTTCTTC. J is TRBJ2-1 and V is TRBV28; TRBD2 might be the D (5 bases). The CDR3 sequence is 15 residues long. The V gene lost 3 bases and the J gene lost 0 bases, with 9 bases spanning the gap. Germline V gives CDR1 MDHEN, CDR2 SYDVKM.

This chain joins TRBV3-1 (or the pseudogene TRBV3-2) and TRBJ1-5; 9 bases are shared with TRBD1. Trimming took 1 base from V and 9 from J; bases not matched to a gene: 4. This CDR3 region has 14 residues. Germline V gives CDR1 LGHDT, CDR2 YNNKEL (reference sequence). CDR3 residues: CASSQGTGDTPQHF. Written as DNA, the CDR3 is TGTGCCAGCAGCCAAGGGACAGGGGACACGCCCCAGCATTTT.

The gene calls are TRBV10-3 and TRBJ1-1; TRBD1 might be the D (5 bases). The CDR3 totals 14 residues. CDR1 and CDR2 (germline): ENHRY, SYGVKD. The V end lost 6 bases, the J end lost 1 base, and 12 bases lay between the germline ends. The CDR3 region has the DNA TGTGCCATCAGAGCGCCGGGGGAGAACACTGAAGCTTTCTTT. It specifies CAIRAPGENTEAFF.

V usage is TRBV27 and J usage is TRBJ1-6, with D possibly matching TRBD1 (5 bases). Per germline, CDR1 MNHEY and CDR2 SMNVEV (reference sequence). The length of the CDR3 is 14 residues. Trimming left V 5 bases short and J 4 bases short, with 9 bases between. The CDR3 loop reads CASSRGTYNSPLHF. The CDR3 region has the DNA TGTGCCAGCAGTCGGGGGACTTATAATTCACCCCTCCACTTT.

The chain couples TRBV28 to TRBJ2-1, with 12 nucleotides matching TRBD2. V was pared by 5 bases and J by 4 bases, with 3 bases of the junction left unmatched. In germline, CDR1 is MDHEN, CDR2 SYDVKM. There are 15 residues in the CDR3. CDR3 region: CASSPTSGGYNEQFF. CDR3 nucleotides: TGTGCCAGCAGTCCGACTAGCGGGGGTTACAATGAGCAGTTCTTC.